This TCR beta chain was retrieved from a study of cytomegalovirus exposure and HLA in healthy donors. General observations from the study: With high specificity and sensitivity, the classifier reportedly diagnosed cytomegalovirus status.

Sequenced by immunoSEQ multiplex PCR; TCRdb stores in-frame clones only, minus some. The repertoire holds approximately 160,000 clones, approximately 81% seen once, with 9.5% to 13% in the top ten. The CDR3 totals 15 residues. Germline V gene sequence: CDR1 LNHDA, CDR2 SQIVND (reference sequence). V lost 4 bases, J lost 0 bases, and 11 bases lay in between. As regards this clone: Antigen unknown.

The V gene is TRBV19, the J gene TRBJ2-3; D is unclear. Source material: PBMCs. This TCR was sampled from a man aged 25-45 years in good health and CMV-seropositive. This chain's CDR3 is CASSSTVISTDTQYF. In nucleotides, the CDR3 is TGTGCCAGTAGTAGTACGGTGATTAGCACAGATACGCAGTATTTT.